Below are 24 T cell receptor beta chains sequenced from a single sample in a study of shared T cell receptors in the human thymus. The table came from immunoSEQ multiplex PCR; TCRdb's copy has only in-frame clones and leaves some out. The table has approximately 580,000 clones, 75% to 85% seen once. In addition, the sample was reused for a study of human thymus T cells.

Material for sequencing was thymocytes. The origin of the receptors is a boy younger than two with a congenital heart defect.

This rearrangement joins TRBV25-1 to TRBJ1-2; weak D call: TRBD1 (5 bases). Germline assignment: CDR1 MGHDK and CDR2 SYGVNS. V was shortened by 5 bases and J by 4 bases, with 11 bases between the two germline ends. The CDR3 has 13 amino acids. CDR3 DNA: TGTGCCAGCAGTTCCACAGGAACCTATGGCTACACCTTC. Protein sequence: CASSSTGTYGYTF.

The rearrangement joins TRBV2 to TRBJ2-4; 10 bases agree with TRBD2. The CDR3 has 13 amino acids. After removal of 8 bases from V and 12 bases from J, the junction contained 10 bases not matched to a gene. The germline V gene has CDR1 SNHLY and CDR2 FYNNEI. The CDR3 loop reads CASEREGRNNQYF. CDR3 DNA: TGTGCCAGCGAGCGGGAGGGCCGGAATAATCAGTACTTC.

The chain combines TRBV7-9 with TRBJ2-5, with 9 positions matching TRBD2. V lost 4 bases and J lost 5; bases outside the gene matches: 8. The CDR3 has 15 amino acids. In germline, CDR1 is SEHNR, CDR2 FQNEAQ (reference sequence). The chain's CDR3 is CASSCNSGRGETQYF. In nucleotides, the CDR3 is TGTGCCAGCAGCTGCAATAGCGGGAGAGGGGAGACCCAGTACTTC.

The chain recombines TRBV7-9 with TRBJ1-1; unclear D gene. Germline CDR1 is SEHNR and CDR2 is FQNEAQ (reference sequence). V was cut by 5 bases and J by 1 base, with 11 bases left in between. CDR3 length equals 14 residues. The CDR3 sequence is CASSRGAGNTEAFF. The DNA for the CDR3 is TGTGCCAGCAGCCGCGGCGCTGGGAACACTGAAGCTTTCTTT.

The chain joins TRBV28 to TRBJ2-7; 7 bases are a match to TRBD2. J gave up 2 bases and V 1 base, and 8 bases lay outside the gene matches. CDR1 is MDHEN and CDR2 is SYDVKM in the germline V gene. The CDR3 covers 16 residues. CDR3 in amino acids: CASSLLRQRGTYEQYF. As DNA, the CDR3 is TGTGCCAGCAGTTTATTGAGACAGCGGGGTACCTACGAGCAGTACTTC.

This clone has a single count. Other DNA sequences in this sample translate to the same CDR3. DNA for the CDR3: TGTGCCAGCTCTAGGTCGGGTGGTACTGAAGCTTTCTTT. It translates to CASSRSGGTEAFF. The chain employs TRBV9 and TRBJ1-1; D is unresolved. Deletions cut 7 bases from V and 5 bases from J, with 15 bases between. This CDR3 has 13 residues. The germline gives CDR1 SGDLS, CDR2 YYNGEE.

This chain connects TRBV14 to TRBJ2-7; TRBD1 agrees at 10 bases. J was trimmed by 6 bases and V by 8 bases; bases with no gene match: 7. CDR3 length: 13 amino acids. CDR1 is SGHDN, CDR2 FVKESK, per germline. The CDR3 coding sequence is TGTGCCAGCCGAGACAGGGGGCAGGTCGAGCAGTACTTC. Protein sequence: CASRDRGQVEQYF. Variable domain in full (rest from reference TRBV14 and TRBJ2-7): EAGVTQFPSHSVIEKGQTVTLRCDPISGHDNLYWYRRVMGKEIKFLLHFVKESKQDESGMPNNRFLAERTGGTYSTLKVQPAELEDSGVYFCASRDRGQVEQYFGPGTRLTVT.

V usage is TRBV7-2 and J usage is TRBJ2-1, with TRBD1 identical over 8 bases. Trimming took 1 base from V and 4 from J; bases not matched to a gene: 6. The CDR3 has 16 amino acids. Germline V gene lookup returns CDR1 SGHTA and CDR2 FQGNSA. Here the CDR3 reads CASSLDGTGPYNEQFF. The CDR3 DNA is TGTGCCAGCAGCTTAGATGGGACAGGACCTTACAATGAGCAGTTCTTC.

The V gene is TRBV6-6, the J gene TRBJ2-3; possibly TRBD1 for D (5 bases). V was trimmed by 0 bases and J by 2 bases, leaving 9 bases between them. Germline CDR1 is MNHNY and CDR2 is SVGAGI (reference sequence). There are 15 residues in the CDR3. The CDR3 DNA reads as TGTGCCAGCAGTTACTCGACAGAAAACACAGATACGCAGTATTTT. Protein: CASSYSTENTDTQYF.

The chain joins TRBV5-1 to TRBJ2-2; 8 positions agree with TRBD1. The trim removed 6 bases at V and 6 bases at J, leaving 13 bases unmatched. In germline, CDR1 is SGHRS, CDR2 YFSETQ. CDR3 size: 16 residues. The CDR3 is CASKLEPDRDPGELFF. The DNA of the CDR3 is TGCGCCAGCAAGCTCGAACCGGACAGGGACCCCGGGGAGCTGTTTTTT.

V usage is TRBV27 and J usage is TRBJ1-2; 9 bases align to TRBD1. This CDR3 is 18 amino acids long. V lost 6 bases and J lost 2; bases outside the gene matches: 16. Looked up from germline, CDR1 is MNHEY and CDR2 is SMNVEV (reference sequence). The CDR3 is CASRNSTGGPGINYGYTF. Written as DNA, the CDR3 is TGTGCCAGCAGGAACTCGACAGGGGGTCCGGGGATCAACTATGGCTACACCTTC.

The V call is TRBV27, the J call TRBJ2-3; 9 bases are a match to TRBD2. Losses at the gene ends were 4 bases for V and 1 base for J; bases not matched to a gene: 6. Germline CDR1 is MNHEY and CDR2 is SMNVEV (reference sequence). The CDR3 sequence is 16 residues long. The CDR3 DNA reads as TGTGCCAGCAGTTCGGGACTAGCAGCCCGCACAGATACGCAGTATTTT. Encoded protein: CASSSGLAARTDTQYF.

V and J are TRBV5-1 and TRBJ2-7; TRBD2 matches 9 bases. After removal of 0 bases from V and 8 bases from J, the junction contained 9 bases not matched to a gene. This CDR3 has 15 amino acids. CDR1 SGHRS and CDR2 YFSETQ come from the germline V gene. CDR3 loop: CASSLALMREGQQYF. The CDR3 bases are TGCGCCAGCAGCTTGGCCCTCATGCGGGAGGGCCAGCAGTACTTC. The complete variable domain, with remaining parts taken from reference TRBV5-1 and TRBJ2-7, reads KAGVTQTPRYLIKTRGQQVTLSCSPISGHRSVSWYQQTPGQGLQFLFEYFSETQRNKGNFPGRFSGRQFSNSRSEMNVSTLELGDSALYLCASSLALMREGQQYFGPGTRLTVT.

The J gene is TRBJ1-5, the V gene TRBV6-5; TRBD1 matches 9 bases. This CDR3 spans 14 amino acids. With V trimmed by 5 bases and J by 5 bases, 4 bases remained unmatched. Per germline, CDR1 MNHEY and CDR2 SVGAGI. In nucleotides, the CDR3 is TGTGCCAGCAGTCAAGACAGGGGGGATCAGCCCCAGCATTTT. Residues: CASSQDRGDQPQHF.

The chain recombines TRBV13 with TRBJ2-2, with a possible D match to TRBD1 (6 bases). Germline V lookup: CDR1 PRHDT, CDR2 FYEKMQ (reference sequence). The CDR3 length is 16 residues. With 0 bases removed from V and 4 bases from J, the gap between germline ends came to 12 bases. CDR3 in DNA: TGTGCCAGCAGCTTAGGAGAGGGACAAGGCACCGGGGAGCTGTTTTTT. This translates into CASSLGEGQGTGELFF.

The sample holds a few counts of this clone. The chain carries TRBV5-1 and TRBJ2-7; TRBD1 is a possible D gene (8 bases). This CDR3 has 13 amino acids. Germline V CDR1 and CDR2: SGHRS, YFSETQ. The V gene lost 7 bases and the J gene lost 5 bases, with 16 bases spanning the gap. In DNA form, the CDR3 reads TGCGCCAGCCGTACAGGGGGGGGAAACGAGCAGTACTTC. Its translation is CASRTGGGNEQYF. The entire variable domain, with the rest obtained from reference TRBV5-1 and TRBJ2-7, is as follows: KAGVTQTPRYLIKTRGQQVTLSCSPISGHRSVSWYQQTPGQGLQFLFEYFSETQRNKGNFPGRFSGRQFSNSRSEMNVSTLELGDSALYLCASRTGGGNEQYFGPGTRLTVT.

The genes are TRBV27 and TRBJ2-2, with D possibly matching TRBD1 (6 bases). CDR1 and CDR2 (germline): MNHEY, SMNVEV (reference sequence). Trimming pared 4 bases from V and 4 bases from J, leaving 13 bases between. This CDR3 is built from 15 residues. This CDR3 is CASSSNNRATGELFF. The CDR3 nucleotides are TGTGCCAGCAGTTCCAATAACAGGGCCACCGGGGAGCTGTTTTTT.

J is TRBJ2-1 and V is TRBV5-1; D is possibly TRBD1 (6 bases). Trimming left V 7 bases short and J 0 bases short, with 11 bases between. The CDR3 length is 14 residues. Germline CDR1 is SGHRS and CDR2 is YFSETQ. The CDR3 DNA follows: TGCGCCAGCGGGACAAACCCCTCCTACAATGAGCAGTTCTTC. This translates into CASGTNPSYNEQFF.

The CDR3 here is CASSFEQRTSNYGYTF. CDR3 sequence (DNA): TGTGCCAGCAGTTTTGAGCAGCGAACCTCTAACTATGGCTACACCTTC. The chain joins TRBV28 to TRBJ1-2, with unresolved D. The CDR3 length is 16 residues. V shed 3 bases and J shed 0 bases, with 14 bases lying between them. CDR1 and CDR2 from the germline V gene are MDHEN and SYDVKM.

This clone was seen only a few times. The V call is TRBV27, the J call TRBJ2-7, with 9 bases identical to TRBD1. The V and J ends lost 5 bases and 5 bases, in that order; junction bases with no gene match: 7. The CDR3 extends over 14 amino acids. CDR1 MNHEY and CDR2 SMNVEV come from the germline V gene (reference sequence). CDR3: CASSGGQGVHEQYF. The CDR3 region has the DNA TGTGCCAGCAGTGGGGGACAGGGTGTCCACGAGCAGTACTTC.

The chain is built from TRBV9 and TRBJ2-5; the D gene is possibly TRBD1 (6 bases). Germline assignment: CDR1 SGDLS and CDR2 YYNGEE. V gave up 3 bases and J gave up 3 bases, with 9 bases separating them. The CDR3 consists of 13 residues. CDR3 bases: TGTGCCAGCAGCGCCCAGGGGAAAGAGACCCAGTACTTC. This translates into CASSAQGKETQYF.

This clone was seen a handful of times. This CDR3 reads CASSPGEAGDQPQHF. The CDR3 coding sequence is TGTGCCAGCAGTCCGGGTGAGGCCGGGGATCAGCCCCAGCATTTT. This chain joins TRBV27 and TRBJ1-5; unclear D gene. The CDR3 covers 15 residues. V gave up 5 bases and J gave up 5 bases, with 16 bases separating them. Germline assignment: CDR1 MNHEY and CDR2 SMNVEV (reference sequence).

The chain uses TRBV6-5 and TRBJ2-7; 7 nucleotides agree with TRBD2. The trim removed 5 bases at V and 5 bases at J, leaving 9 bases unmatched. The CDR3 runs 14 residues. Germline assignment: CDR1 MNHEY and CDR2 SVGAGI. The CDR3 DNA follows: TGTGCCAGCAGTCGCCCGGGGACTATGAACGAGCAGTACTTC. Protein: CASSRPGTMNEQYF.

The chain couples TRBV5-5 to TRBJ1-4, with TRBD1 matching 8 bases. The germline CDR1 and CDR2 sequences are SGHKS and YYEKEE (reference sequence). The V segment lost 4 bases and the J segment 6 bases; nucleotides outside the gene matches: 11. CDR3 size: 16 residues. The CDR3 DNA sequence: TGTGCCAGCAGCCCGGGTAGGGGGACAGGCGATGAAAAACTGTTTTTT. This codes for CASSPGRGTGDEKLFF.